This T cell receptor (beta chain) was sequenced for a study of cytomegalovirus exposure and HLA in healthy donors. The PCR used 60 Vbeta and 13 Jbeta primers. Clones were read by immunoSEQ multiplex PCR, and TCRdb kept only the in-frame ones, dropping some. The table counts tens of thousands of clones; around 1.1% lies in the top ten. V lost 0 bases and J lost 9; bases outside the gene matches: 9. Germline V gives CDR1 SGDLS, CDR2 YYNGEE. The CDR3 totals 16 residues. The clonotype originates from a woman aged 25 to 39 in good health and CMV-seronegative. The chain uses TRBV9 and TRBJ2-1; 10 bases are a match to TRBD2. Sequencing was carried out using PBMCs. CDR3 DNA sequence: TGTGCCAGCAGCGTAGCTGCAGCGGGAGGGCCTTTTGAGCAGTTCTTC. Translating gives CASSVAAAGGPFEQFF. The full variable domain, completed using reference TRBV9 and TRBJ2-1, is DSGVTQTPKHLITATGQRVTLRCSPRSGDLSVYWYQQSLDQGLQFLIQYYNGEERAKGNILERFSAQQFPDLHSELNLSSLELGDSALYFCASSVAAAGGPFEQFFGPGTRLTVL.